The clone carrying this T cell receptor (beta chain) was counted many times. Its antigen is not known. The data derive from a study of Graves' ophthalmopathy and Graves' hyperthyroidism. At the level of the study: Hyperthyroidism counted as stable given no ophthalmopathy within 18 months of follow-up.

Ineligible for inclusion were patients with other autoimmune diseases, uncontrolled infections, pregnancy or lactation. RNA transcripts yielded amplified TCR beta CDR3 regions. Second-round multiplex PCR followed a first-round RT-PCR using HTBI primers. TCRdb used MiXCR to reprocess the multiplex PCR reads, holding one entry per CDR3 protein. The repertoire includes about 1.1 million distinct CDR3 sequences, 35% to 45% of them detected once, and 11% sits in the top ten. Germline CDR1 MNHNY, CDR2 SVGAGI (reference sequence). CDR3 length: 15 amino acids. V lost 2 bases and J 2 bases, leaving 12 bases between the germline ends. General observations from the study: At about 70% sensitivity and 72.22% specificity, the model predicted progression of the ophthalmopathy.

The chain uses TRBV6-6 and TRBJ1-2; D gene ambiguous. The sample was peripheral blood or thyroid tissue (not recorded which). The receptor was isolated from an adult man with Graves' hyperthyroidism. Here the CDR3 reads CASSYGLAANYGYTF. The CDR3 nucleotides read TGTGCCAGCAGTTACGGTCTGGCAGCCAACTATGGCTACACCTTC.